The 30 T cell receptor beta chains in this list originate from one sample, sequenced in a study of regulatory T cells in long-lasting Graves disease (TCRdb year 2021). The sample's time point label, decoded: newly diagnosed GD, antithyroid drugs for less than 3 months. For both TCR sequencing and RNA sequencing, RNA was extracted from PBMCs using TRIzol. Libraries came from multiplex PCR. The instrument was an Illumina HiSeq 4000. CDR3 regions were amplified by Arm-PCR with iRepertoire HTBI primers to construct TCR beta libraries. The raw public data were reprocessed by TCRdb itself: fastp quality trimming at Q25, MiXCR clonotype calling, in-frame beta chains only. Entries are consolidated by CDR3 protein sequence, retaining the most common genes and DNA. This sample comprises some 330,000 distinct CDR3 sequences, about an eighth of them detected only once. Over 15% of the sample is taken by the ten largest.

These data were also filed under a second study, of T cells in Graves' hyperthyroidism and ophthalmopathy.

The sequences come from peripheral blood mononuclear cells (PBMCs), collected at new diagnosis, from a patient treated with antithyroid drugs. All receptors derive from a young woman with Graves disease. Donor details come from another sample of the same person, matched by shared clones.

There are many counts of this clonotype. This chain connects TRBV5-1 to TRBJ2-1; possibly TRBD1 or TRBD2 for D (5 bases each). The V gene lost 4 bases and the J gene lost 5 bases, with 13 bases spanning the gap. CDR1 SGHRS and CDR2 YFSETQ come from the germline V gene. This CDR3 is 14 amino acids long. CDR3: CASSRDGANNEQFF. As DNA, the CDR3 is TGCGCCAGCAGCCGGGACGGGGCGAACAATGAGCAGTTCTTC.

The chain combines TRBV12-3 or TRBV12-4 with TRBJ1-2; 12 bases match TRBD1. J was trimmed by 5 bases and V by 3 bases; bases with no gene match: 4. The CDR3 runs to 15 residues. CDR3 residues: CASSFPGQGAYGYTF. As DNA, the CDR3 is TGTGCCAGCAGTTTTCCGGGACAGGGGGCTTATGGCTACACCTTC.

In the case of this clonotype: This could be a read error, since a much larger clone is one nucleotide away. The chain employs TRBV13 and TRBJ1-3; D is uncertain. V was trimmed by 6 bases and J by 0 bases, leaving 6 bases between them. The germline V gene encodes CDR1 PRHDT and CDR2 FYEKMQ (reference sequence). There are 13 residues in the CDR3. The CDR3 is CASSEDSGNTIYF. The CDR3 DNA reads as TGTGCCAGCAGTGAGGACTCTGGAAACACCATATATTTT.

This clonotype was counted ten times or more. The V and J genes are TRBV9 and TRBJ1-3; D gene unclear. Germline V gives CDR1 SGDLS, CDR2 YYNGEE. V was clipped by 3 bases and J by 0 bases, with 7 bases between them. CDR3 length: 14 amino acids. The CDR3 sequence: CASSDGDSGNTIYF. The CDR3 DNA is TGTGCCAGCAGCGACGGCGACTCTGGAAACACCATATATTTT.

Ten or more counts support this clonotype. This CDR3 is CASSLGQGSGNEQFF. CDR3 DNA: TGTGCCAGCAGCTTAGGACAGGGAAGTGGCAATGAGCAGTTCTTC. The chain combines TRBV11-2 with TRBJ2-5, with 7 bases aligning to TRBD1. The J call may be faulty, since TRBJ2-1 better matches the DNA end. Germline V gene data show CDR1 as SGHAT and CDR2 as FQNNGV. The CDR3 has 15 amino acids.

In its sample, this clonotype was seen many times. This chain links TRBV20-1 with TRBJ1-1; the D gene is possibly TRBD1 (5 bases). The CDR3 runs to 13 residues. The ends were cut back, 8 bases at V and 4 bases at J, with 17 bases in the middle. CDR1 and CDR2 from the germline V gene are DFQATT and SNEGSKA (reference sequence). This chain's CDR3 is CSPYGRGGTEAFF. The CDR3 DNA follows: TGCAGTCCCTACGGGAGGGGCGGCACTGAAGCTTTCTTT.

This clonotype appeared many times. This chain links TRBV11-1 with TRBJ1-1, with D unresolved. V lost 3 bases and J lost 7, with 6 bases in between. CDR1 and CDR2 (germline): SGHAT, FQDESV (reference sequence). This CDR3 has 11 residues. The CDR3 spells CASSFGIEAFF. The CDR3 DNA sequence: TGTGCCAGCAGCTTTGGGATTGAAGCTTTCTTT. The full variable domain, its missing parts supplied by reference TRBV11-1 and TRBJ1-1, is EAEVAQSPRYKITEKSQAVAFWCDPISGHATLYWYRQILGQGPELLVQFQDESVVDDSQLPKDRFSAERLKGVDSTLKIQPAELGDSAMYLCASSFGIEAFFGQGTRLTVV.

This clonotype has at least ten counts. This CDR3 is CASSPVEGGMNTEAFF. DNA of the CDR3: TGTGCCAGCAGCCCAGTTGAGGGGGGAATGAACACTGAAGCTTTCTTT. This chain links TRBV7-2 with TRBJ1-1, with D perhaps TRBD1 (6 bases). V lost 5 bases and J lost 0, with 16 bases in between. The germline V gene has CDR1 SGHTA and CDR2 FQGNSA. This CDR3 has 16 residues.

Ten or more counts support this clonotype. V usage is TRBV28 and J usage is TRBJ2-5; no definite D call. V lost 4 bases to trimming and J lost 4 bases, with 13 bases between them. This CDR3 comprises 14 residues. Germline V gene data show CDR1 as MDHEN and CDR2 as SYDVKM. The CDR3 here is CASSSAEARETQYF. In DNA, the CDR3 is TGTGCCAGCAGTTCCGCCGAGGCCCGAGAGACCCAGTACTTC.

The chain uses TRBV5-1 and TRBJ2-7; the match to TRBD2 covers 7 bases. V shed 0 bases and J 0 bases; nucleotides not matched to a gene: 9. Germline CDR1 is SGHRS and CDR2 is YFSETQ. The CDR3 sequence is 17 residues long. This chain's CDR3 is CASSLEGAGLSSYEQYF. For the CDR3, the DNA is TGCGCCAGCAGCTTGGAGGGAGCGGGACTGAGCTCCTACGAGCAGTACTTC.

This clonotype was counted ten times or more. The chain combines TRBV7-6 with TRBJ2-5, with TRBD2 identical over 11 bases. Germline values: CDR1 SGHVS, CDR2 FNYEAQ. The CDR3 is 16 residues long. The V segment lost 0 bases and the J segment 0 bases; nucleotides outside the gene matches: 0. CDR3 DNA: TGTGCCAGCAGCTTAGCGACTAGCGGGAACCAAGAGACCCAGTACTTC. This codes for CASSLATSGNQETQYF.

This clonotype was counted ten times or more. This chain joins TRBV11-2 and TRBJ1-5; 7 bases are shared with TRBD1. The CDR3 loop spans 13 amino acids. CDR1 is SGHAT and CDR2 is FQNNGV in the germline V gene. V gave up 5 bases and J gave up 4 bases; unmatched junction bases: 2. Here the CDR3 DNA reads TGTGCCAGCAGCGGGACAGTTAATCAGCCCCAGCATTTT. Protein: CASSGTVNQPQHF.

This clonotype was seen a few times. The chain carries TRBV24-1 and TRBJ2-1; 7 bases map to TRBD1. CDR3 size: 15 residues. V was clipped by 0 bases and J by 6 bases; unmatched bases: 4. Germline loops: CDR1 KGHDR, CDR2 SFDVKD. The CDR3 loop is CATSDLHYRGNEQFF. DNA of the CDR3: TGTGCCACCAGTGATTTGCATTACAGGGGCAATGAGCAGTTCTTC.

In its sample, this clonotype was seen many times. Here the CDR3 reads CASSYGVSGSINTEAFF. The DNA of the CDR3 is TGTGCCAGCAGTTACGGGGTCTCCGGGTCTATAAACACTGAAGCTTTCTTT. The chain uses TRBV6-5 and TRBJ1-1; D call uncertain. Trimming stripped 2 bases from V and 2 bases from J, with 18 bases between. Germline loops: CDR1 MNHEY, CDR2 SVGAGI. The CDR3 is 17 residues long.

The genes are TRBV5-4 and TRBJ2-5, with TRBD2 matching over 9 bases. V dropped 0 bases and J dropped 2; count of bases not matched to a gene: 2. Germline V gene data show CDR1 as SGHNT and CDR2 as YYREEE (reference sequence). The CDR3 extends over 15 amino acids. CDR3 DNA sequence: TGTGCCAGCAGCTTGGGACTAGCGGATCAAGAGACCCAGTACTTC. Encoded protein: CASSLGLADQETQYF.

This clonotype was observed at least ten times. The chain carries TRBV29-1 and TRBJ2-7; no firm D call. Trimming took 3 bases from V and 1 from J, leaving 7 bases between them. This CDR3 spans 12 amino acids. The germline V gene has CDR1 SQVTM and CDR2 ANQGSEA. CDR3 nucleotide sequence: TGCAGCGTTGAGTCGGTTTCCTACGAGCAGTACTTC. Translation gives CSVESVSYEQYF.

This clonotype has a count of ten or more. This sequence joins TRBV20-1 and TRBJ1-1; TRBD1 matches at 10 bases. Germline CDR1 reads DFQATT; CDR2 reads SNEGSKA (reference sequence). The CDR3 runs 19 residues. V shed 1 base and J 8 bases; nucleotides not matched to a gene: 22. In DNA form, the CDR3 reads TGCAGTGCTAGAGTGTCCTGGGACGACAGGGGGCGCCCTTTCACGGAAGCTTTCTTT. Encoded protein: CSARVSWDDRGRPFTEAFF.

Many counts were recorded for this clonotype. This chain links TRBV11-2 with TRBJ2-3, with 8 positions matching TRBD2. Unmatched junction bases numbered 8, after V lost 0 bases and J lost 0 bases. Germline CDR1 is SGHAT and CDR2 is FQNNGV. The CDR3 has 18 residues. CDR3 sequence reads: CASSLDRPGLVSTDTQYF. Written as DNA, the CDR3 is TGTGCCAGCAGCTTAGATCGTCCGGGACTAGTTAGCACAGATACGCAGTATTTT.

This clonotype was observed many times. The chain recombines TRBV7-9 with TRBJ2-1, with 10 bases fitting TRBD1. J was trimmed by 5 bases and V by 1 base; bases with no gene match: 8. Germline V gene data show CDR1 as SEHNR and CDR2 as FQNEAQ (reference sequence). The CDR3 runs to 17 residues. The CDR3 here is CASSLVGTGERNNEQFF. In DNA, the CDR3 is TGTGCCAGCAGCTTAGTCGGGACAGGGGAGAGAAACAATGAGCAGTTCTTC.

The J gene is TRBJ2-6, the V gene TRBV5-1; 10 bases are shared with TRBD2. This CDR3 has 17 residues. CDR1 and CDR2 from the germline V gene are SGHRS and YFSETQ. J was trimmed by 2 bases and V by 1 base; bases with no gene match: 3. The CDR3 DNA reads TGCGCCAGCAGCTTGCGGCTAGCGGGAGCTGGGGCCAACGTCCTGACTTTC. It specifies CASSLRLAGAGANVLTF.

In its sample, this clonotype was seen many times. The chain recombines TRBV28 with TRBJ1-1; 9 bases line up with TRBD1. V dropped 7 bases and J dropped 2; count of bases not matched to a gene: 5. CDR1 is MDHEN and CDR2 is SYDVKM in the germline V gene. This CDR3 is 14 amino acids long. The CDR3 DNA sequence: TGTGCCAGCATCACGGGACAGGGTAACACTGAAGCTTTCTTT. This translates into CASITGQGNTEAFF.

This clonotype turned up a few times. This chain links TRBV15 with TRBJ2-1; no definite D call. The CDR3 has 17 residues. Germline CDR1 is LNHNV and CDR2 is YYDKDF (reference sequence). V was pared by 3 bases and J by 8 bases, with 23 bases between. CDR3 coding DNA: TGTGCCACCAGCAGGAATTCGAAACGGGTCCCTTATGATGAGCAGTTCTTC. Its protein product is CATSRNSKRVPYDEQFF.

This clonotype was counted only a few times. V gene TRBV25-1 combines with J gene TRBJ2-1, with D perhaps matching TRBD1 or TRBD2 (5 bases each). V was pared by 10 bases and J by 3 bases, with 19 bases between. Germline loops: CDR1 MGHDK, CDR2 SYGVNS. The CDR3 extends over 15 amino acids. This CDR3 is CATQTIGAGYNEQFF. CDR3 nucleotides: TGTGCCACCCAAACGATCGGGGCCGGCTACAATGAGCAGTTCTTC.

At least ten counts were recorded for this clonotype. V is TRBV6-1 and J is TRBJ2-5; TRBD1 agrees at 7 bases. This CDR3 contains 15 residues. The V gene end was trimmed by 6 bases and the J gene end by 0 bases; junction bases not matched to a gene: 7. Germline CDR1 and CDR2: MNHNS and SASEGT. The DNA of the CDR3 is TGTGCCAGCAGCGGACGGGACAGATACCAAGAGACCCAGTACTTC. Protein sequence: CASSGRDRYQETQYF.

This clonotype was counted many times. The CDR3 region has the DNA TGTGCCTGGAGTGTTAGGGAGCCATATGGCTACACCTTC. Translated, it gives CAWSVREPYGYTF. The chain joins TRBV30 to TRBJ1-2; unclear D gene. The CDR3 has 13 amino acids. From germline, CDR1 is GTSNPN and CDR2 SVGIG (reference sequence). V dropped 0 bases and J dropped 5 bases, with 10 bases sitting between them.

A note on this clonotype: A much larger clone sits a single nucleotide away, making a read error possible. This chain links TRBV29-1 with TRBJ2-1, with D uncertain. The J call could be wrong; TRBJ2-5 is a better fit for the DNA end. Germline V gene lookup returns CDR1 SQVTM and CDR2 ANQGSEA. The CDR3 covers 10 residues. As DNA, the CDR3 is TGCAGCGTTGGGGGAGAGACCCAGTACTTC. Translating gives CSVGGETQYF.

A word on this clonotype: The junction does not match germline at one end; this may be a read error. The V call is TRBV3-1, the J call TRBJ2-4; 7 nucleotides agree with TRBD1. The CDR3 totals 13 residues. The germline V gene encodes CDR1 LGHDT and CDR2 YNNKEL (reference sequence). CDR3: CASSRLGTEVEFF. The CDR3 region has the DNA TGTGCCAGCAGCCGCCTCGGGACAGAGGTTGAGTTCTTC.

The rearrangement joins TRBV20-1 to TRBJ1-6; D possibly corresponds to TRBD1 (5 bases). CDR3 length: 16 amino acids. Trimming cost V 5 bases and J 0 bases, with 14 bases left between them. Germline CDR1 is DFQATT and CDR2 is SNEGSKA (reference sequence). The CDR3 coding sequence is TGCAGTGCTCGGAAGGGGAGGGGCTCCTATAATTCACCCCTCCACTTT. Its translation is CSARKGRGSYNSPLHF.

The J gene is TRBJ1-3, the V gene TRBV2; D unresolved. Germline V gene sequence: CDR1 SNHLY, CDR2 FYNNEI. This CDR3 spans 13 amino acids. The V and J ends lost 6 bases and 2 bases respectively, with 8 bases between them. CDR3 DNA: TGTGCCAGCAGGGATTCTCCTGGAAACACCATATATTTT. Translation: CASRDSPGNTIYF.

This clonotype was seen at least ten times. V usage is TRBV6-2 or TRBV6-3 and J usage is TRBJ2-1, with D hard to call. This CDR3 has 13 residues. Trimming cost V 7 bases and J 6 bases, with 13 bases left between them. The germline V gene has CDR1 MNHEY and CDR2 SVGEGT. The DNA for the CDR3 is TGTGCCAGCACCCCACAGCCCCCCAATGAGCAGTTCTTC. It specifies CASTPQPPNEQFF.